This T cell receptor beta chain was captured in a study of T-cell memory formation after mild COVID-19. Findings of the study overall: Some clones that responded turned up in pre-infection memory, which suggests that cross-reactive memory joined in.

Trimming removed 7 bases at V and 3 bases at J, with 16 bases between. This CDR3 spans 14 amino acids. CDR1 is MNHEY, CDR2 SVGEGT, per germline. Turning to this clonotype: Its antigen is currently unknown.

Via MiXCR, TCRdb re-called the 5' RACE reads, giving one row per CDR3 protein. The sample lists 70,000 to 100,000 distinct CDR3 sequences; around 16% were seen once. The receptor was derived from a man aged 18 to 29 who had mild COVID-19 (a few samples of this study predate the infection). Cell type and time point are not known. The sequenced sample was PBMCs or a T cell subset sorted from them (not recorded which). J is TRBJ2-7 and V is TRBV6-2 or TRBV6-3, with D possibly TRBD1 on 7 matching bases. The chain's CDR3 is CASTDRQGLYEQYV. CDR3 bases: TGTGCCAGCACCGATCGACAGGGACTCTACGAGCAGTACGTC.